The 5 T cell receptor beta chains given below trace back to one sample, sequenced in a study of OX40 agonist ivuxolimab in advanced cancers. Library preparation employed the immunoSEQ multiplex PCR assay. As stored in TCRdb, this immuneACCESS dataset retains in-frame rearrangements with V and J assigned. A fraction of the clones does not appear; measured against another copy, unresolved V genes explain less than half of the discrepancy, and the remainder lacks a known reason. The sample table shows approximately 100,000 clones, and about 90% are seen once. 0.79% of the sample is taken by the ten largest. Sample: CD4+ or CD8+ T cells sorted from blood, taken in a trial of the OX40 agonist ivuxolimab. These receptors all come from an adult with an advanced solid tumor such as melanoma, head and neck, liver or kidney cancer.

The chain uses TRBV9 and TRBJ1-6; D unclear. Between the trimmed V and J ends, which lost 4 bases and 14 bases, there was a span of 16 bases. Germline CDR1 reads SGDLS; CDR2 reads YYNGEE. This CDR3 is built from 13 residues. The CDR3 region has the DNA TGTGCCAGCAGCTCGGACTGGCGGACCACCCTCCACTTT. This sequence encodes CASSSDWRTTLHF. Variable domain in full (rest from reference TRBV9 and TRBJ1-6): DSGVTQTPKHLITATGQRVTLRCSPRSGDLSVYWYQQSLDQGLQFLIQYYNGEERAKGNILERFSAQQFPDLHSELNLSSLELGDSALYFCASSSDWRTTLHFGNGTRLTVT.

The CDR3 protein is CASRSTSGGDTDTQYF. CDR3 DNA sequence: TGTGCCAGCAGATCAACTAGCGGGGGAGATACAGATACGCAGTATTTT. The chain carries TRBV6-6 and TRBJ2-3; the match to TRBD2 covers 11 bases. V lost 6 bases to trimming and J lost 3 bases; unmatched junction nucleotides: 8. The V gene's germline CDR1 is MNHNY and CDR2 SVGAGI (reference sequence). CDR3 size: 16 residues.

The chain joins TRBV29-1 to TRBJ1-2, with D unclear. This CDR3 has 11 amino acids. Germline assignment: CDR1 SQVTM and CDR2 ANQGSEA. V dropped 5 bases and J dropped 6 bases, with 10 bases sitting between them. This CDR3 is CSVREGNGYTF. CDR3 nucleotides: TGCAGCGTTCGGGAGGGTAATGGCTACACCTTC.

J is TRBJ1-2 and V is TRBV5-1, with 9 bases identical to TRBD1. CDR1 SGHRS and CDR2 YFSETQ come from the germline V gene. V gave up 4 bases and J gave up 8 bases; unmatched junction bases: 6. The CDR3 runs 13 residues. CDR3 sequence reads: CASSNRTGVGYTF. CDR3 bases: TGCGCCAGCAGCAACCGGACAGGGGTCGGCTACACCTTC. Drawing the rest from reference TRBV5-1 and TRBJ1-2, the complete variable domain is KAGVTQTPRYLIKTRGQQVTLSCSPISGHRSVSWYQQTPGQGLQFLFEYFSETQRNKGNFPGRFSGRQFSNSRSEMNVSTLELGDSALYLCASSNRTGVGYTFGSGTRLTVV.

V gene TRBV5-6 combines with J gene TRBJ1-1; D gene uncertain. The germline V gene encodes CDR1 SGHDT and CDR2 YYEEEE. There are 13 residues in the CDR3. V dropped 6 bases and J dropped 0 bases, with 9 bases sitting between them. The CDR3 region is CASKKWVNTEAFF. The CDR3 region has the DNA TGTGCCAGCAAAAAGTGGGTGAACACTGAAGCTTTCTTT.